Below are 27 T cell receptor beta chains sequenced from a single sample in a study of blood T cells in healthy people across ages. Primers used in a second PCR of about 7 to 11 cycles were a sample-barcoded 5' primer and a J-beta primer mix. A single record per CDR3 protein comes from TCRdb applying MiXCR to the 5' RACE reads. The repertoire holds approximately 1.5 million distinct CDR3 sequences, with about 45% as singletons. The sequenced sample was blood. Receptors were obtained from a woman aged 18-29 years in good health.

This chain uses TRBV29-1 with TRBJ2-5; 15 nucleotides align to TRBD2. The CDR3 is made up of 14 amino acids. Germline CDR1 and CDR2: SQVTM and ANQGSEA. V shed 6 bases and J 11 bases; nucleotides not matched to a gene: 10. The CDR3 spells CSVEGLAGGSEQYF. Here the CDR3 DNA reads TGCAGCGTCGAGGGACTAGCGGGGGGCAGTGAGCAGTACTTC.

This clonotype was seen a few times. V gene TRBV24-1 combines with J gene TRBJ2-3; TRBD2 matches 7 bases. Losses at the gene ends were 5 bases for V and 4 bases for J; bases not matched to a gene: 5. Per the germline V gene, CDR1 is KGHDR and CDR2 is SFDVKD. The CDR3 loop spans 14 amino acids. CDR3 bases: TGTGCCACCAGTGTCGGCGGGAGTGCAGATACGCAGTATTTT. Translation: CATSVGGSADTQYF.

As concerns this clonotype: Relative to the germline gene, one junction end is altered; a read error may explain this. The gene calls are TRBV12-3 or TRBV12-4 and TRBJ2-3; 9 bases line up with TRBD2. This CDR3 has 15 amino acids. The CDR3 is CASSFGGGDTGTQYF. CDR3 in DNA: TGTGCCAGCAGTTTCGGCGGGGGGGACACAGGTACGCAGTATTTT.

This clonotype was observed a few times. This sequence joins TRBV10-1 and TRBJ2-1; TRBD2 matches at 15 bases. There are 15 residues in the CDR3. Per the germline V gene, CDR1 is WNHNN and CDR2 is SYGVQD (reference sequence). The V segment lost 9 bases and the J segment 3 bases; nucleotides outside the gene matches: 3. CDR3 nucleotides: TGCGCCAGGGGACTAGCGGGGGGTCTCTACAATGAGCAGTTCTTC. Translation: CARGLAGGLYNEQFF.

The chain links TRBV28 to TRBJ2-3; 13 bases are shared with TRBD2. The junction had 10 bases not matched to a gene; V was cut back by 7 bases and J by 0 bases. Per the germline V gene, CDR1 is MDHEN and CDR2 is SYDVKM. This CDR3 has 18 amino acids. CDR3 sequence: CASISHLGLAGSTDTQYF. The CDR3, as DNA: TGTGCCAGCATTTCTCATTTGGGACTAGCGGGGAGCACAGATACGCAGTATTTT.

V usage is TRBV14 and J usage is TRBJ2-1, with 12 bases aligning to TRBD2. CDR1 is SGHDN, CDR2 FVKESK, per germline. J was trimmed by 2 bases and V by 3 bases; bases with no gene match: 5. The CDR3 contains 17 residues. The CDR3 sequence is CASSHPSGRAPYNEQFF. The CDR3 DNA follows: TGTGCCAGCAGCCATCCTAGCGGGAGGGCCCCCTACAATGAGCAGTTCTTC.

The chain has TRBV12-3 or TRBV12-4 and TRBJ1-1; 7 bases fit TRBD1. The trim removed 8 bases at V and 2 bases at J, leaving 5 bases unmatched. This CDR3 spans 13 amino acids. The CDR3 DNA sequence: TGTGCCAGCCAGGGACAGATTAACACTGAAGCTTTCTTT. This sequence encodes CASQGQINTEAFF.

The chain joins TRBV4-1 to TRBJ2-7; D may be TRBD2 (5 bases). The CDR3 has 14 amino acids. Trimming removed 3 bases at V and 1 base at J, with 10 bases between. Germline CDR1 MGHRA, CDR2 YSYEKL. The CDR3 DNA is TGCGCCAGCAGCCATCCACTAGTTTCCTACGAGCAGTACTTC. Protein sequence: CASSHPLVSYEQYF.

In this sample, this clonotype turned up many times. The V and J genes are TRBV7-2 and TRBJ2-7; D remains unclear. Deletions cut 1 base from V and 1 base from J, with 5 bases between. Per germline, CDR1 SGHTA and CDR2 FQGNSA. The CDR3 is made up of 13 amino acids. The CDR3: CASSLGYSYEQYF. In DNA form, the CDR3 reads TGTGCCAGCAGCTTAGGTTATTCCTACGAGCAGTACTTC.

This clonotype was seen only a few times. V usage is TRBV7-2 and J usage is TRBJ2-7; TRBD1 agrees at 8 bases. Germline CDR1 SGHTA, CDR2 FQGNSA. The CDR3 sequence is 14 residues long. The trim removed 5 bases at V and 6 bases at J, leaving 9 bases unmatched. CDR3 residues: CASSTRTGPLEQYF. In nucleotides, the CDR3 is TGTGCCAGCAGCACAAGGACAGGGCCCCTCGAGCAGTACTTC.

The chain is built from TRBV7-9 and TRBJ2-5; 7 bases are a match to TRBD2. Germline values: CDR1 SEHNR, CDR2 FQNEAQ (reference sequence). CDR3 length: 15 amino acids. Trimming at V came to 1 base and at J to 2 bases, leaving 4 bases not matched to a gene. CDR3 sequence reads: CASSLDQRDQETQYF. The CDR3 DNA reads as TGTGCCAGCAGCTTAGACCAGCGGGATCAAGAGACCCAGTACTTC.

J is TRBJ1-1 and V is TRBV7-9, with D perhaps TRBD1 (6 bases). V lost 5 bases, J lost 0 bases, and 13 bases lay in between. Germline assignment: CDR1 SEHNR and CDR2 FQNEAQ (reference sequence). This CDR3 spans 15 amino acids. The CDR3: CASSRKGEMNTEAFF. CDR3 bases: TGTGCCAGCAGCCGGAAGGGGGAGATGAACACTGAAGCTTTCTTT. The full variable domain, in which reference TRBV7-9 and TRBJ1-1 provide the parts outside the CDR3, is DTGVSQNPRHKITKRGQNVTFRCDPISEHNRLYWYRQTLGQGPEFLTYFQNEAQLEKSRLLSDRFSAERPKGSFSTLEIQRTEQGDSAMYLCASSRKGEMNTEAFFGQGTRLTVV.

The J gene is TRBJ1-1, the V gene TRBV29-1; the match to TRBD1 covers 7 bases. The ends lost 6 bases at V and 1 base at J; junction bases unmatched: 5. CDR1 and CDR2 (germline): SQVTM, ANQGSEA. The CDR3 consists of 13 residues. The CDR3 reads CSVRQGTNTEAFF. The CDR3 DNA is TGCAGCGTCCGACAGGGAACGAACACTGAAGCTTTCTTT.

This chain uses TRBV29-1 with TRBJ2-3; 9 positions match TRBD1. Germline CDR1 is SQVTM and CDR2 is ANQGSEA. The J segment lost 3 bases and the V segment lost 5 bases, leaving 18 bases of the junction unmatched. The CDR3 consists of 18 residues. The CDR3 loop is CSVLVWATGTGMTDTQYF. For the CDR3, the DNA is TGCAGCGTTCTTGTCTGGGCGACCGGGACAGGGATGACAGATACGCAGTATTTT.

This clonotype was found many times. The CDR3 nucleotides read TGTGCCAGCAGCCCAGACAGGGCTGGGGCCAACGTCCTGACTTTC. Protein product: CASSPDRAGANVLTF. The chain employs TRBV9 and TRBJ2-6; 7 bases map to TRBD1. Germline values: CDR1 SGDLS, CDR2 YYNGEE. The ends lost 4 bases at V and 2 bases at J; junction bases unmatched: 3. This CDR3 region has 15 residues.

Ten or more counts support this clonotype. The V call is TRBV6-1, the J call TRBJ1-1; no reliable D call. The V end lost 0 bases, the J end lost 4 bases, and 15 bases lay between the germline ends. CDR1 and CDR2 (germline): MNHNS, SASEGT. This CDR3 contains 16 residues. CDR3 protein: CASSEAVGTLGTEAFF. The DNA for the CDR3 is TGTGCCAGCAGTGAAGCGGTGGGCACCCTGGGCACTGAAGCTTTCTTT.

This clonotype was detected once. The chain recombines TRBV4-3 with TRBJ1-2; TRBD1 is a possible D gene (6 bases). This CDR3 spans 17 amino acids. Trimming took 1 base from V and 6 from J, leaving 21 bases between them. Germline V gene lookup returns CDR1 LGHNA and CDR2 YSLEER. CDR3 DNA sequence: TGCGCCAGCAGCCAAGTCGTCAGTCAGGGGAGATCAAATGGCTACACCTTC. Encoded protein: CASSQVVSQGRSNGYTF.

The rearrangement uses TRBV5-1 and TRBJ1-2, with D possibly matching TRBD1 (6 bases). The CDR3 extends over 15 amino acids. Germline CDR1 reads SGHRS; CDR2 reads YFSETQ. V dropped 4 bases and J dropped 6 bases, with 19 bases sitting between them. CDR3: CASSVQGRYNDGYTF. CDR3 coding DNA: TGCGCCAGCAGCGTTCAGGGGCGCTATAATGATGGCTACACCTTC.

The V gene is TRBV11-2, the J gene TRBJ2-1, with TRBD2 identical over 10 bases. With 1 base clipped from V and 8 bases from J, the junction kept 8 bases outside the gene matches. This CDR3 is built from 16 residues. CDR1 is SGHAT and CDR2 is FQNNGV in the germline V gene. CDR3 DNA: TGTGCCAGCAGCTTAGGTCACAGCGGGGGGGAGGATGAGCAGTTCTTC. Protein: CASSLGHSGGEDEQFF.

This clonotype came up a few times. V and J are TRBV29-1 and TRBJ1-4; D remains unclear. V shed 0 bases and J shed 8 bases, with 7 bases lying between them. The CDR3 extends over 12 amino acids. The germline V gene has CDR1 SQVTM and CDR2 ANQGSEA. CDR3 in DNA: TGCAGCGTTGAAGAGGCAGCCGAAAAACTGTTTTTT. Protein product: CSVEEAAEKLFF.

The CDR3 loop is CASSAQGGTSTDTQYF. The CDR3 DNA sequence: TGTGCCAGCAGCGCACAGGGGGGGACTTCCACAGATACGCAGTATTTT. This rearrangement joins TRBV9 to TRBJ2-3; D may be TRBD1 (8 bases). Germline CDR1 and CDR2: SGDLS and YYNGEE. The CDR3 runs 16 residues. V was trimmed by 3 bases and J by 2 bases, leaving 16 bases between them.

This chain uses TRBV13 with TRBJ2-7, with 11 nucleotides matching TRBD2. The CDR3 spans 15 residues. Germline V lookup: CDR1 PRHDT, CDR2 FYEKMQ (reference sequence). V lost 5 bases to trimming and J lost 3 bases; unmatched junction nucleotides: 6. CDR3 amino acids: CASSPGTSGYYEQYF. In DNA, the CDR3 is TGTGCCAGCAGCCCCGGGACTAGCGGTTACTACGAGCAGTACTTC.

The genes are TRBV29-1 and TRBJ1-1; D not certain. The CDR3 spans 13 residues. Per germline, CDR1 SQVTM and CDR2 ANQGSEA. Between the trimmed V and J ends, which lost 2 bases and 2 bases, there was a span of 9 bases. The CDR3: CSVESHLNTEAFF. For the CDR3, the DNA is TGCAGCGTTGAAAGCCACCTAAACACTGAAGCTTTCTTT.

CDR3 sequence: CASSFRRTDSPLHF. CDR3 DNA sequence: TGTGCCAGCAGTTTTAGGAGGACGGATTCACCCCTCCACTTT. The chain uses TRBV27 and TRBJ1-6; D uncertain. This CDR3 is 14 amino acids long. Trimming stripped 3 bases from V and 8 bases from J, with 11 bases between. Germline CDR1 is MNHEY and CDR2 is SMNVEV (reference sequence).

The chain has TRBV4-1 and TRBJ1-5; D possibly corresponds to TRBD1 (6 bases). This CDR3 has 15 residues. Trimming cost V 0 bases and J 4 bases, with 10 bases left between them. Germline-derived CDR1 and CDR2 are MGHRA and YSYEKL. As DNA, the CDR3 is TGCGCCAGCAGCCAAGATCGGGGGGCGAATCAGCCCCAGCATTTT. Amino acids: CASSQDRGANQPQHF.

Comment on this clonotype: This could be a read error, since a much larger clone is one nucleotide away. V usage is TRBV29-1 and J usage is TRBJ2-1, with unresolved D. Near its end, the DNA agrees better with TRBJ2-7, so the J call may be wrong. The germline V gene has CDR1 SQVTM and CDR2 ANQGSEA. The CDR3 loop spans 15 amino acids. The CDR3 DNA follows: TGCAGCTCGGGCACCGACGAAAGCTCCTACAATGAGCAGTACTTC. It encodes CSSGTDESSYNEQYF.

This chain connects TRBV20-1 to TRBJ2-3; 14 nucleotides line up with TRBD2. V lost 5 bases to trimming and J lost 3 bases; unmatched junction nucleotides: 10. CDR3 length: 17 amino acids. Germline V gene data show CDR1 as DFQATT and CDR2 as SNEGSKA (reference sequence). This CDR3 is CSAQTSGRAGGTDTQYF. The DNA for the CDR3 is TGCAGTGCTCAGACTAGCGGGAGGGCCGGGGGAACAGATACGCAGTATTTT.